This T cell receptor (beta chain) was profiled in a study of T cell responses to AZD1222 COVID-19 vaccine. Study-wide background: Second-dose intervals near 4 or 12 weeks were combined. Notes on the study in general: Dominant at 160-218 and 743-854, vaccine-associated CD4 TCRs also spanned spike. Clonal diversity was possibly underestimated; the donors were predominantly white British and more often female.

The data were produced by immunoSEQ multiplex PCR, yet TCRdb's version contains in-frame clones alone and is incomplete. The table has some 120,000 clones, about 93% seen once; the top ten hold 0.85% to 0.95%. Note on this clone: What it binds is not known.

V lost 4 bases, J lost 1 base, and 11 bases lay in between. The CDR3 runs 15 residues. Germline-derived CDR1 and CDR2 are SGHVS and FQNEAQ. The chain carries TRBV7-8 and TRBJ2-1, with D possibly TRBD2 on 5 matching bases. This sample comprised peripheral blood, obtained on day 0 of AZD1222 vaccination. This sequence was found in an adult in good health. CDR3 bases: TGTGCCAGCAGCTGGGGAGCGGCTTCCTACAATGAGCAGTTCTTC. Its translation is CASSWGAASYNEQFF.